The 10 T cell receptor beta chains below were found in one sample sequenced in a study of T cells after yellow fever vaccination. TCRdb itself ran the 5' RACE reads through MiXCR, one entry per CDR3 protein. The sample contains 300,000 or so distinct CDR3 sequences, approximately 10% of which appear only once. This material consisted of CD4+ T cells sorted from PBMCs, taken 5 days after the yellow fever booster vaccination. The receptors were gathered from a man aged 18-30 years who received the YFV17D yellow fever vaccine.

This clonotype was seen only a few times. The chain joins TRBV7-6 to TRBJ1-2, with 7 bases identical to TRBD1. This CDR3 is built from 15 residues. With V trimmed by 5 bases and J by 8 bases, 14 bases remained unmatched. Germline CDR1 reads SGHVS; CDR2 reads FNYEAQ. The CDR3 DNA is TGTGCCAGCAGCCGCGGGTTTGGACAGGCCGGAGGCTACACCTTC. Residues: CASSRGFGQAGGYTF.

The rearrangement links TRBV6-2 or TRBV6-3 to TRBJ2-5; tentatively, D is TRBD2 (6 bases). V lost 8 bases, J lost 7 bases, and 14 bases lay in between. The CDR3 is made up of 12 amino acids. Germline assignment: CDR1 MNHEY and CDR2 SVGEGT. The CDR3 DNA sequence: TGTGCCAGCCGGGACCTGGGGGGGACCCAGTACTTC. As protein: CASRDLGGTQYF.

This clonotype has only a few counts. The chain is built from TRBV5-1 and TRBJ2-3; D may correspond to TRBD1 or TRBD2 (5 bases each). The CDR3 is 15 amino acids. Trimming shortened V by 0 bases and J by 1 base, and 9 bases separated the two germline ends. Germline V gene sequence: CDR1 SGHRS, CDR2 YFSETQ. CDR3 bases: TGCGCCAGCAGCTTGGACGGGGACGGCACAGATACGCAGTATTTT. This codes for CASSLDGDGTDTQYF.

This clonotype was counted at least ten times. This chain connects TRBV5-1 to TRBJ1-1, with TRBD1 matching 9 bases. The length of the CDR3 is 15 residues. Per the germline V gene, CDR1 is SGHRS and CDR2 is YFSETQ. Unmatched junction bases numbered 9, after V lost 4 bases and J lost 5 bases. The CDR3 spells CASSPRTGDTTEAFF. The CDR3 bases are TGCGCCAGCAGCCCCCGGACAGGGGATACGACTGAAGCTTTCTTT.

This clonotype showed up just a few times. The CDR3 DNA follows: TGTGCCAGCAGTGATAGGCACGAGACTGAAGCTTTCTTT. This sequence encodes CASSDRHETEAFF. The rearrangement links TRBV6-5 to TRBJ1-1; D unclear. Trimming stripped 5 bases from V and 5 bases from J, with 12 bases between. CDR1 is MNHEY, CDR2 SVGAGI, per germline. The CDR3 sequence is 13 residues long.

This clonotype occurred many times. V and J are TRBV7-2 and TRBJ2-3; perhaps TRBD2 as D (6 bases). Germline V gives CDR1 SGHTA, CDR2 FQGNSA. With 0 bases removed from V and 7 bases from J, the gap between germline ends came to 14 bases. This CDR3 is built from 15 residues. The CDR3 DNA reads as TGTGCCAGCAGCTTAGCCACGCGGGGCAAAAATACGCAGTATTTT. Translating gives CASSLATRGKNTQYF.

Many counts were recorded for this clonotype. The chain has TRBV10-3 and TRBJ2-7; weak D call: TRBD2 (7 bases). The V end was cut by 3 bases, the J end by 7 bases, with 19 bases between. Germline lookup yields CDR1 ENHRY and CDR2 SYGVKD. CDR3 length equals 15 residues. The CDR3 sequence is CAISDPRGGGAEQYF. The CDR3 coding sequence is TGTGCCATCAGTGACCCCCGAGGGGGGGGGGCGGAGCAGTACTTC.

This rearrangement joins TRBV5-1 to TRBJ2-5, with 8 positions matching TRBD2. V trimming: 4 bases; J trimming: 3 bases; junction bases outside the gene matches: 11. Germline CDR1 and CDR2: SGHRS and YFSETQ. The CDR3 is 16 residues long. The DNA of the CDR3 is TGCGCCAGCAGCCCTTCCGTCACGGGGGGGGAAGAGACCCAGTACTTC. It is translated as CASSPSVTGGEETQYF.

This clonotype was recorded a few times. V and J are TRBV20-1 and TRBJ2-7, with D unclear. The CDR3 covers 11 residues. Trimming shortened V by 3 bases and J by 12 bases, and 15 bases separated the two germline ends. CDR1 is DFQATT and CDR2 is SNEGSKA in the germline V gene (reference sequence). CDR3 in amino acids: CSARQAQTGYV. The CDR3 region has the DNA TGCAGTGCTAGGCAGGCGCAGACGGGGTACGTC.

The CDR3 sequence: CASSQGQSQQETQYF. CDR3 DNA sequence: TGCGCCAGCAGCCAGGGACAGAGTCAACAAGAGACCCAGTACTTC. The chain uses TRBV5-1 and TRBJ2-5; the match to TRBD1 covers 7 bases. Looked up from germline, CDR1 is SGHRS and CDR2 is YFSETQ. V was clipped by 4 bases and J by 2 bases; unmatched bases: 8. This CDR3 is 15 amino acids long. Filled out from reference TRBV5-1 and TRBJ2-5, the complete variable domain reads KAGVTQTPRYLIKTRGQQVTLSCSPISGHRSVSWYQQTPGQGLQFLFEYFSETQRNKGNFPGRFSGRQFSNSRSEMNVSTLELGDSALYLCASSQGQSQQETQYFGPGTRLLVL.